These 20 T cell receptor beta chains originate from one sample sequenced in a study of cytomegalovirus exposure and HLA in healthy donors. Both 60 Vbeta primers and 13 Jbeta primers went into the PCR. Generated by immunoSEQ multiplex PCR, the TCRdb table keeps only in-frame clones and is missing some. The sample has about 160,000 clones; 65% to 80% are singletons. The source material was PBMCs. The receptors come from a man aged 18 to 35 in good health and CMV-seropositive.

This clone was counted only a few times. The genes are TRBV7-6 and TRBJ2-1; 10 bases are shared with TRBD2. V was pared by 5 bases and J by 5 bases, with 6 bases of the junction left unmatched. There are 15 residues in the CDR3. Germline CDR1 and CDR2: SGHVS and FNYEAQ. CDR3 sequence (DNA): TGTGCCAGCAGCCAGCGGGGGGGCATACACAATGAGCAGTTCTTC. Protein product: CASSQRGGIHNEQFF.

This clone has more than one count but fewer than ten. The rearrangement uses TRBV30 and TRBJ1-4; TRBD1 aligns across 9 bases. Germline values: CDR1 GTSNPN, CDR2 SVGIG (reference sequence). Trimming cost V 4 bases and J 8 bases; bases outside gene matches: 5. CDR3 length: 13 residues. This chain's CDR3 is CAWNGQGREKLFF. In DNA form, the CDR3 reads TGTGCCTGGAACGGACAGGGGAGAGAAAAACTGTTTTTT.

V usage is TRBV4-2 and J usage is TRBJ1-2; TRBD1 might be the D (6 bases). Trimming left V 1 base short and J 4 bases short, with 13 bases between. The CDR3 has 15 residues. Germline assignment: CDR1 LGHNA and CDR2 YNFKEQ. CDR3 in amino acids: CASSQAGADSYGYTF. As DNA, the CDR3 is TGTGCCAGCAGCCAAGCAGGGGCCGATTCCTATGGCTACACCTTC.

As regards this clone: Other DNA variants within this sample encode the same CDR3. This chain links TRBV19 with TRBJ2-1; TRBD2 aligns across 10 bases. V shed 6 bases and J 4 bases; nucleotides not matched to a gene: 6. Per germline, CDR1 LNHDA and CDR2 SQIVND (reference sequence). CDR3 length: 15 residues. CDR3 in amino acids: CASSLTSGDYNEQFF. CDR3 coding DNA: TGTGCCAGTAGCCTTACTAGCGGGGATTACAATGAGCAGTTCTTC.

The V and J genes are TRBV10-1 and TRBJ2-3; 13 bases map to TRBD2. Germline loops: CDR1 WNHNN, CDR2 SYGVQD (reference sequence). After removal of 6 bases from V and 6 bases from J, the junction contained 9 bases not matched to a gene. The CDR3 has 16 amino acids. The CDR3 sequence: CASSPPGLAGWDTQYF. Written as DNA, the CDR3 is TGCGCCAGCAGCCCCCCGGGACTAGCGGGATGGGATACGCAGTATTTT.

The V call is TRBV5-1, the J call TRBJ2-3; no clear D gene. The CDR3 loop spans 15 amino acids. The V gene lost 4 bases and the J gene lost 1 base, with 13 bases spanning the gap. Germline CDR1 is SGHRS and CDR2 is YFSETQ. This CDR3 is CASSPYGGGTDTQYF. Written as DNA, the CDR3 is TGCGCCAGCAGCCCCTATGGCGGCGGCACAGATACGCAGTATTTT.

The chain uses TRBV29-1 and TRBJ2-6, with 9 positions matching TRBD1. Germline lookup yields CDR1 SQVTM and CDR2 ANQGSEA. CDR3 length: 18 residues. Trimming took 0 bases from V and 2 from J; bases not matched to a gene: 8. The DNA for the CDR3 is TGCAGCGTTGAAGAGCGGGACAGGGTCAATCCTGGGGCCAACGTCCTGACTTTC. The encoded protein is CSVEERDRVNPGANVLTF.

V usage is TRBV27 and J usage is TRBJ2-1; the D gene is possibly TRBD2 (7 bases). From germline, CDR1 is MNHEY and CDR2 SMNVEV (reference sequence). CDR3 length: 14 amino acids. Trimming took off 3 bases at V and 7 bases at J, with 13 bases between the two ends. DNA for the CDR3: TGTGCCAGCAGTTTTGGGGGGGGCCTAAATGAGCAGTTCTTC. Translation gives CASSFGGGLNEQFF.

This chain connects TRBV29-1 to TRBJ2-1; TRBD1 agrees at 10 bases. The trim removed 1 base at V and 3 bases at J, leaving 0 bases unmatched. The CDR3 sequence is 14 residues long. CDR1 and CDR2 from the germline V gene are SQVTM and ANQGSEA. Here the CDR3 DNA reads TGCAGCGTTGAAGGGGACAGGGGCTACAATGAGCAGTTCTTC. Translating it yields CSVEGDRGYNEQFF.

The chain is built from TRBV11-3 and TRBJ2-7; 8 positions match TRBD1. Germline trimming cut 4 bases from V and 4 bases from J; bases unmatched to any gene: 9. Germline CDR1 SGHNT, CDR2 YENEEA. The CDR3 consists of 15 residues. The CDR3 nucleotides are TGTGCCAGCAGCTATCTCGGGACAGGTACGTACGAGCAGTACGTC. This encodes CASSYLGTGTYEQYV.

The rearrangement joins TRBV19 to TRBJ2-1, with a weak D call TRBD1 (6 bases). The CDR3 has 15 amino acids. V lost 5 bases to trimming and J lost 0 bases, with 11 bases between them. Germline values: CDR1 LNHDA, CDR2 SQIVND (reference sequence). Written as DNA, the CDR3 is TGTGCCAGTAGTCCGGACAGCAGCTCCTACAATGAGCAGTTCTTC. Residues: CASSPDSSSYNEQFF. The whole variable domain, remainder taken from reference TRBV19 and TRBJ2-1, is DGGITQSPKYLFRKEGQNVTLSCEQNLNHDAMYWYRQDPGQGLRLIYYSQIVNDFQKGDIAEGYSVSREKKESFPLTVTSAQKNPTAFYLCASSPDSSSYNEQFFGPGTRLTVL.

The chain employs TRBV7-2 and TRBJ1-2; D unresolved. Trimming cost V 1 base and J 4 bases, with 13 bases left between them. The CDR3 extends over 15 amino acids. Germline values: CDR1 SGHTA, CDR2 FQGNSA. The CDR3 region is CASSLGGGRTYGYTF. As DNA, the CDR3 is TGTGCCAGCAGCTTAGGGGGAGGCAGGACCTATGGCTACACCTTC.

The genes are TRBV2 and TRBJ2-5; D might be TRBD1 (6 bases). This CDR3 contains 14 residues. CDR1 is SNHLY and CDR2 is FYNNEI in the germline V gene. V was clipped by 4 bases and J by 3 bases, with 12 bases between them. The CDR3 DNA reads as TGTGCCAGCAGTGTGGGGGCTGGGGAAGAGACCCAGTACTTC. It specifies CASSVGAGEETQYF.

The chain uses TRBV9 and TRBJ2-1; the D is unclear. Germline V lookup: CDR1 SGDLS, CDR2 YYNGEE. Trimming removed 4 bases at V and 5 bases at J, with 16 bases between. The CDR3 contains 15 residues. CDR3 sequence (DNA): TGTGCCAGCAGCACATTCGCCCAGGCCAACAATGAGCAGTTCTTC. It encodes CASSTFAQANNEQFF.

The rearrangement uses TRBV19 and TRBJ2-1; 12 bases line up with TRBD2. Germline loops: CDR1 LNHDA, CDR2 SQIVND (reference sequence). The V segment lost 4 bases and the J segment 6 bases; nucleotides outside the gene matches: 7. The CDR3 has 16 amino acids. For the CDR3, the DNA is TGTGCCAGTAGTACTTCTAGCGGGAGGGGGGTCAATGAGCAGTTCTTC. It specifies CASSTSSGRGVNEQFF.

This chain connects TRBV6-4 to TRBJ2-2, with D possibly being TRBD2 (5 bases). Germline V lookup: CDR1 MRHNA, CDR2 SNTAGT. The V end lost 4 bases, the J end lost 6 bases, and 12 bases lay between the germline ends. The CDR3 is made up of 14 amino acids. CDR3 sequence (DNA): TGTGCCAGCAGTGTGGACTTGAGGCCCGGGGAGCTGTTTTTT. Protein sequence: CASSVDLRPGELFF.

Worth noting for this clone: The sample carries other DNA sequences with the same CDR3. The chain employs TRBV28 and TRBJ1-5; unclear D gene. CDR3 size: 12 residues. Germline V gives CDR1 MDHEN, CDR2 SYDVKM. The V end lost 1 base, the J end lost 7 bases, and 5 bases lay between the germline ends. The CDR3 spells CASSLSGQPQHF. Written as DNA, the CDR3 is TGTGCCAGCAGTTTATCAGGCCAGCCCCAGCATTTT.

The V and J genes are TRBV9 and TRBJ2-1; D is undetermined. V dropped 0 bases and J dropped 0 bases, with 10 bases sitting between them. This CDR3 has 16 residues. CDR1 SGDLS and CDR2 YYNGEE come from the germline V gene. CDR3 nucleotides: TGTGCCAGCAGCGTAGCCCCGTCGAGCTCCTACAATGAGCAGTTCTTC. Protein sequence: CASSVAPSSSYNEQFF.

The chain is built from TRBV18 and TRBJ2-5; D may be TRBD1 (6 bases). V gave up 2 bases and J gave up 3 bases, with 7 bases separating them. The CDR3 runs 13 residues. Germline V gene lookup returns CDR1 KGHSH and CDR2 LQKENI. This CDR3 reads CASSPSGEETQYF. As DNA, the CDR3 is TGTGCCAGCTCACCATCAGGGGAAGAGACCCAGTACTTC.

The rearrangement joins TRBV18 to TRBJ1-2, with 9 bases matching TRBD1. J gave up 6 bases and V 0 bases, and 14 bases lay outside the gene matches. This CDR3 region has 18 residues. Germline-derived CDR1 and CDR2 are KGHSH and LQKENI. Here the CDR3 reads CASSPPVGQGSFWDGYTF. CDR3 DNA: TGTGCCAGCTCACCACCGGTGGGACAGGGAAGTTTTTGGGATGGCTACACCTTC.